The following is a T cell receptor (beta chain) sequence with its context. The specificity of this receptor is unknown. Base qualities are not at hand, and no much larger clone is one base apart. Donors were around 37 systemically healthy Caucasian individuals from Russia aged roughly 6 to 90 years. Around 9.9 milliliters of peripheral blood were collected from each donor into EDTA-treated Vacutainer tubes. Ficoll-Paque density-gradient centrifugation was used to isolate PBMCs, with at least 6 million per sample. Trizol reagent was used to extract total RNA from PBMCs, with at least 5.5 micrograms per sample. The percentages of naive CD45RAhigh/CD27high T cells were determined by flow cytometry on a PBMC aliquot from every donor. This entry is derived from a study of blood T cells in healthy people across ages (dated by TCRdb to between 2015 and 2016). In terms of the full investigation: In model experiments, template switching captured roughly one uniquely barcoded TCR beta cDNA molecule for every two T cells. Using deep sequencing normalized with unique cDNA molecular identifiers, the study measured how TCR beta repertoire diversity changes with age. Donors were grouped into four age groups: young (average roughly 17 years), middle-aged (about 40), aged (about 60) and long-lived (approximately 75). To avoid experimental bias, donors of different ages were randomly spread across the sequencing lanes. Two additional independent replicas of 1 million unique cDNA reads from the same blood draw were analyzed for two donors (one aged 18 to 30 and one aged 80 or older). General study outcomes and caveats: Estimates of total diversity from one million sequenced T cells were regarded as lower bounds and underestimates. There was a strong correlation between observed TCR beta diversity and the percentage of naive T cells measured by flow cytometry. Because donor CMV infection status was unknown, age-related changes in expanded clonotypes were potentially confounded. Bulk unsorted PBMC profiling prevented conclusive comparison of naive and antigen-experienced compartments. Compared with the aged group, the long-lived group had more naive CD4+ T cells, fewer expanded clones and increased TCR diversity, suggesting age selection. Observed TCR beta diversity per million T cells fell roughly linearly with age, and a significant reduction was already apparent by age about 38.

Library preparation employed 5' RACE. The data were produced on an Illumina HiSeq 2500. A second PCR of 7 to 11 cycles was performed with a sample-barcoded 5' primer and a J-beta primer mix. A template-switch 5' adaptor carrying 12 random nucleotides introduced a unique molecular identifier onto each TCR beta cDNA molecule. Each sample yielded at least 2.5 million CDR3-containing paired-end reads. First-strand cDNA was synthesized from all RNA with the Mint cDNA synthesis kit, primed by a TRBC-specific oligonucleotide. After uracil-DNA glycosylase treatment, a first 18-cycle PCR used universal primers M1SS and BC2_uni_R on all cDNA. In the paper's pipeline: Each sample was normalized by randomly selecting 1 million high-quality reads, each carrying a distinct molecular identifier. Reads with shared molecular identifiers were discarded instead of being binned into consensus sequences. MiTCR, run with a Q25 quality threshold and the strictest error-elimination algorithm, handled CDR3 identification, clonotype clustering and error correction. A nonparametric unseen species model using Euler transformation provided a lower-bound estimate of total TCR beta diversity. TCRdb cleaned the public reads at Q25 with fastp, built clones with MiXCR and kept in-frame beta chains. Rows with a matching CDR3 protein are joined into one entry that keeps the most common DNA and genes. The V and J calls were not made by the authors but by TCRdb's processing. The sample table lists about 900,000 distinct CDR3 sequences, roughly 43% of them with a count of one. The leading ten clones occupy roughly 13% of the sample.

Measured from the cysteine to the phenylalanine, the CDR3 is 15 residues long. CDR3 DNA only is kept here, 45 bases in frame from base 1. The germline V gene supplies CDR1 MNHEY and CDR2 SVGEGT. V and J lose 2 bases and 8 bases, and a span of 16 bases separates them. The specimen sequenced was blood. This TCR was recovered from a man aged 30-40 years in good health. The rearrangement combines TRBV6-2 or TRBV6-3 with TRBJ2-1; perhaps TRBD1 is the D gene, with 5 bases matching. The DNA reads TGTGCCAGCAGTTACCCAGGGCTGGCCGTCTATGAGCAGTTCTTC. It encodes CASSYPGLAVYEQFF.